Listed below are T cell receptor beta chains from one sample, sequenced in a study of T cells in Graves' hyperthyroidism and ophthalmopathy. Using its own MiXCR run on the multiplex PCR reads, TCRdb lists one record per CDR3 protein. Here the sample spans hundreds of thousands of distinct CDR3 sequences, about 45% being singletons. Sequenced input: peripheral blood or thyroid tissue (not recorded which). The receptor set was obtained from a woman under 30 with Graves' hyperthyroidism. CDR3s include the opening cysteine and the closing phenylalanine or tryptophan. The order of the fields is clone size, J gene, V gene, D gene, CDR3 protein, CDR3 DNA. The D gene is left open where the match is weak. Part of the rows lack a size; the others show once, few, many or a class for expanded clones.

NA	TRBJ1-5	TRBV12-3/TRBV12-4	NA	CASSLAAANQPQHF	TGTGCCAGCAGTTTAGCGGCGGCGAATCAGCCCCAGCATTTT
NA	TRBJ1-6	TRBV7-2	NA	CASSLVWAGEGYSPLHF	TGTGCCAGCAGCTTAGTGTGGGCAGGGGAAGGATATTCACCCCTCCACTTT
few	TRBJ2-7	TRBV7-9	NA	CASSLLGTYEQYF	TGTGCCAGCAGCTTACTCGGGACCTACGAGCAGTACTTC
NA	TRBJ1-2	TRBV9	TRBD1	CASSVGQGYGYTF	TGTGCCAGTAGTGTTGGACAGGGATATGGCTACACCTTC
NA	TRBJ2-7	TRBV7-2	NA	CASRVGGIDEQYF	TGTGCCAGCAGGGTCGGGGGAATCGACGAGCAGTACTTC
NA	TRBJ1-1	TRBV6-1	TRBD1	CASSRPGGSTEAFF	TGTGCCAGCAGTCGGCCAGGGGGTAGCACTGAAGCTTTCTTT
few	TRBJ2-7	TRBV2	TRBD2	CASSTGLAGGGEQYF	TGTGCCAGCAGTACGGGACTAGCGGGAGGTGGCGAGCAGTACTTC
once	TRBJ1-4	TRBV20-1	NA	CTAQGGGEKLFF	TGCACCGCGCAAGGGGGGGGGGAAAAACTGTTTTTT
NA	TRBJ1-2	TRBV6-5	NA	CASSYDTGSPNYGYTF	TGTGCCAGCAGTTACGACACAGGGTCGCCCAACTATGGCTACACCTTC
NA	TRBJ2-5	TRBV20-1	NA	CSAGGISIETQYF	TGCAGTGCGGGCGGGATATCCATCGAGACCCAGTACTTC
NA	TRBJ1-5	TRBV10-3	NA	CAISESSENQPQHF	TGTGCCATCAGTGAGTCGTCCGAGAATCAGCCCCAGCATTTT
NA	TRBJ2-5	TRBV7-9	TRBD1	CASSLQGQQETQYF	TGTGCCAGCAGCTTACAGGGACAGCAAGAGACCCAGTACTTC
many	TRBJ1-5	TRBV7-9	NA	CASSLGPDHQPQHF	TGTGCCAGCAGCTTAGGACCAGACCATCAGCCCCAGCATTTT
NA	TRBJ1-1	TRBV4-1	NA	CASSQDPFQLNTEAFF	TGCGCCAGCAGCCAAGATCCGTTTCAATTGAACACTGAAGCTTTCTTT
NA	TRBJ1-3	TRBV7-9	NA	CASRQTGRTGNTIYF	TGTGCCAGCAGGCAAACAGGGAGGACTGGAAACACCATATATTTT
NA	TRBJ2-5	TRBV29-1	TRBD1	CSVDWVARGETQYF	TGCAGCGTTGATTGGGTTGCCAGGGGGGAGACCCAGTACTTC
NA	TRBJ2-7	TRBV7-2	NA	CVSSHRDDAYEQYF	TGTGTCAGCAGTCACCGGGACGACGCCTACGAGCAGTACTTC
NA	TRBJ2-2	TRBV7-6	NA	CASSYRIGELFF	TGTGCCAGCTCATATAGGATCGGGGAGCTGTTTTTT
many	TRBJ1-1	TRBV5-1	NA	CASRKGSEAFF	TGCGCCAGCAGGAAGGGCTCTGAAGCTTTCTTT
many	TRBJ2-7	TRBV29-1	TRBD2	CSVSLGGGALYEQYF	TGCAGCGTTTCGCTTGGGGGGGGAGCGCTCTACGAGCAGTACTTC
many	TRBJ2-7	TRBV15	NA	CATSREVSYEQYF	TGTGCCACCAGCAGAGAGGTTTCCTACGAGCAGTACTTC
NA	TRBJ1-4	TRBV5-1	NA	CASIPLSLRGWYNEKLFF	TGCGCCAGCATCCCCCTCTCGCTTCGGGGATGGTATAATGAAAAACTGTTTTTT
NA	TRBJ1-2	TRBV12-3/TRBV12-4	NA	CASSSGLYGCTF	TGTGCCAGCAGTTCGGGCCTCTATGGCTGCACCTTC
NA	TRBJ1-5	TRBV24-1	NA	CATSAPGGRQPQHF	TGTGCCACCAGCGCGCCGGGGGGAAGGCAGCCCCAGCATTTT
few	TRBJ1-2	TRBV19	TRBD1	CASSRDRGNQGYTF	TGTGCCAGTTCAAGGGACAGGGGTAACCAGGGCTACACCTTC
NA	TRBJ1-1	TRBV6-1	NA	CASRDDVQTEAFF	TGTGCCAGCAGGGACGACGTACAAACTGAAGCTTTCTTT
many	TRBJ1-2	TRBV29-1	NA	CSVGRGDYGYTF	TGCAGCGTTGGACGAGGAGACTATGGCTACACCTTC
NA	TRBJ1-5	TRBV19	NA	CASSFGQSDQPQHF	TGTGCCAGCAGCTTCGGGCAGTCAGATCAGCCCCAGCATTTT
NA	TRBJ1-1	TRBV5-1	NA	CASSYRQMNTEAFF	TGCGCCAGCAGCTACCGACAGATGAACACTGAAGCTTTCTTT
NA	TRBJ1-5	TRBV2	TRBD1	CASSGTGLNQPQHF	TGTGCCAGCAGCGGGACAGGGCTAAATCAGCCCCAGCATTTT
NA	TRBJ2-2	TRBV2	TRBD2	CASSEGTSGSGELFF	TGTGCCAGCAGTGAGGGGACTAGCGGGAGCGGGGAGCTGTTTTTT
many	TRBJ1-5	TRBV7-9	TRBD1	CASSSTDRENQPQHF	TGTGCCAGCAGCTCGACGGACAGGGAAAATCAGCCCCAGCATTTT
NA	TRBJ2-5	TRBV2	NA	CAIVLDRLKETQYF	TGTGCCATCGTGCTAGACAGGTTGAAAGAGACCCAGTACTTC
few	TRBJ2-5	TRBV7-3	TRBD2	CASSKASGRAGETQYF	TGTGCCAGCAGTAAAGCATCGGGGAGGGCCGGAGAGACCCAGTACTTC
NA	TRBJ2-3	TRBV10-3	NA	CAISEGGSTDTQYF	TGTGCCATCAGTGAAGGCGGAAGCACAGATACGCAGTATTTT
once	TRBJ1-1	TRBV7-6	NA	CASSNTWEAEAFF	TGTGCCAGCAGCAACACCTGGGAGGCTGAAGCTTTCTTT
NA	TRBJ2-2	TRBV29-1	NA	CSATGMATGELFF	TGCAGCGCTACCGGAATGGCCACCGGGGAGCTGTTTTTT
NA	TRBJ1-2	TRBV7-2	NA	CASTPPGTAGYTF	TGTGCCAGCACCCCCCCCGGGACCGCTGGCTACACCTTC
NA	TRBJ2-5	TRBV11-2	NA	CASRYRGGETQYF	TGTGCCAGCAGGTACAGGGGGGGGGAGACCCAGTACTTC
NA	TRBJ1-3	TRBV29-1	NA	CSVSRTVSGNTIYF	TGCAGCGTTAGTCGGACAGTGTCTGGAAACACCATATATTTT
NA	TRBJ2-5	TRBV6-1	TRBD2	CASRETSGRSETQYF	TGTGCCAGCAGGGAAACTAGCGGGAGGTCGGAGACCCAGTACTTC
NA	TRBJ1-1	TRBV12-3/TRBV12-4	NA	CASHSGGTEAFF	TGTGCCAGCCACTCCGGGGGAACTGAAGCTTTCTTT
NA	TRBJ1-1	TRBV6-1	TRBD1	CASSQDLQGHTEAFF	TGTGCCAGCAGCCAAGATTTACAGGGGCACACTGAAGCTTTCTTT
few	TRBJ2-2	TRBV7-2	NA	CASRPTGGVGPGELFF	TGTGCCAGCAGACCTACAGGGGGGGTAGGGCCCGGGGAGCTGTTTTTT
NA	TRBJ2-7	TRBV9	TRBD1	CASSVGQVNEQYF	TGTGCCAGCAGCGTGGGACAGGTGAACGAGCAGTACTTC
NA	TRBJ1-1	TRBV7-2	TRBD1	CASSPYRGNPEAFF	TGTGCCAGCAGCCCTTACAGGGGTAACCCTGAAGCTTTCTTT
few	TRBJ2-7	TRBV6-5	TRBD2	CASSLVGGHYEQYF	TGTGCCAGCAGTTTAGTGGGAGGGCATTACGAGCAGTACTTC
once	TRBJ2-2	TRBV7-9	NA	CACSLLWQGPNTGELFF	TGTGCCTGCAGCTTATTGTGGCAGGGTCCGAACACCGGGGAGCTGTTTTTT
NA	TRBJ1-2	TRBV5-1	NA	CASSSTGGGGYTF	TGCGCCAGCAGCTCGACGGGAGGCGGGGGCTACACCTTC
once	TRBJ1-1	TRBV28	NA	CASRLRNTEAFF	TGTGCCAGCAGACTCCGGAACACTGAAGCTTTCTTT
NA	TRBJ2-7	TRBV2	NA	CASSQEGNSPHEQYF	TGTGCCAGCAGCCAAGAAGGGAATAGCCCCCACGAGCAGTACTTC
NA	TRBJ2-7	TRBV25-1	TRBD2	CASSQDLTSTYEQYF	TGTGCCAGCAGCCAAGATTTGACTAGCACCTACGAGCAGTACTTC
NA	TRBJ2-7	TRBV10-3	NA	CAISHYHEQYF	TGTGCCATCAGTCACTATCACGAGCAGTACTTC
many	TRBJ2-5	TRBV2	NA	CASSAGLETQYF	TGTGCCAGCAGTGCGGGTCTCGAGACCCAGTACTTC
NA	TRBJ2-5	TRBV15	TRBD2	CATSRELAGGPRETQYF	TGTGCCACCAGCAGAGAACTAGCGGGAGGGCCACGGGAGACCCAGTACTTC
few	TRBJ1-2	TRBV6-5	NA	CASSQLEGGYTF	TGTGCCAGCAGCCAACTGGAAGGTGGCTACACCTTC
few	TRBJ1-2	TRBV6-5	NA	CASSLSLPGVGGYTF	TGTGCCAGCAGTTTATCCCTCCCAGGGGTTGGTGGCTACACCTTC
NA	TRBJ2-7	TRBV5-1	TRBD1	CASSLGTAKYEQYF	TGCGCCAGCAGCCTCGGGACAGCAAAATACGAGCAGTACTTC
many	TRBJ1-6	TRBV7-3	TRBD1	CASSLGTGSNSPLHF	TGTGCCAGCAGCTTAGGGACAGGCAGTAATTCACCCCTCCACTTT